A selection of T cell receptor beta chains follows, all from one sample in a study of cytomegalovirus exposure and HLA in healthy donors. The repertoire was sequenced with immunoSEQ multiplex PCR; TCRdb's copy has only in-frame clones and lacks some. The sample records 200,000 to 250,000 clones, about 90% being singletons. Sequencing was done on a sample of PBMCs. These receptor sequences come from a woman aged 18 to 35 in good health and CMV-seronegative. Each CDR3 is given with its conserved first and last residue. A D gene is named only where the DNA matches it firmly. The size field is filled for only some rows; it gives once, few, many or a size class.

D gene: TRBD1
J gene: TRBJ2-7
V gene: TRBV4-1
clone size: .
CDR3 DNA: TGCGCCAGCAGCTATGGGACAGGGGGTGACGAGCAGTACTTC
CDR3 protein: CASSYGTGGDEQYF

D gene: .
J gene: TRBJ2-3
V gene: TRBV11-2
clone size: .
CDR3 DNA: TGTGCCAGCAGCTTGCTAGACCCCGACTACACAGATACGCAGTATTTT
CDR3 protein: CASSLLDPDYTDTQYF

D gene: TRBD1
J gene: TRBJ2-3
V gene: TRBV5-1
clone size: .
CDR3 DNA: TGCGCCAGCAGCGGTGGGACAGGGGATCCAGATACGCAGTATTTT
CDR3 protein: CASSGGTGDPDTQYF

D gene: TRBD1
J gene: TRBJ1-3
V gene: TRBV4-1
clone size: .
CDR3 DNA: TGCGCCAGCAGCCGAGAGCTCTCGGGACAGGGGGAAAACACCATATATTTT
CDR3 protein: CASSRELSGQGENTIYF

D gene: .
J gene: TRBJ2-7
V gene: TRBV30
clone size: .
CDR3 DNA: TGTGCCTGGAGCCCTACAGGGACCACCTACGAGCAGTACTTC
CDR3 protein: CAWSPTGTTYEQYF

D gene: .
J gene: TRBJ2-1
V gene: TRBV27
clone size: .
CDR3 DNA: TGTGCCAGCAGTTTATCCGGGTCTTCTGCCAATGAGCAGTTCTTC
CDR3 protein: CASSLSGSSANEQFF

D gene: TRBD2
J gene: TRBJ2-5
V gene: TRBV5-1
clone size: .
CDR3 DNA: TGCGCCAGCAGCCCCGGACTAGCGGAACCACAAGAGACCCAGTACTTC
CDR3 protein: CASSPGLAEPQETQYF

D gene: .
J gene: TRBJ1-1
V gene: TRBV5-1
clone size: .
CDR3 DNA: TGCGCCAGCAGCTTGCGGGGGTTGGACACTGAAGCTTTCTTT
CDR3 protein: CASSLRGLDTEAFF

D gene: .
J gene: TRBJ1-5
V gene: TRBV19
clone size: .
CDR3 DNA: TGTGCCAGTAGTCCCTACAGGAATCAGCCCCAGCATTTT
CDR3 protein: CASSPYRNQPQHF

D gene: TRBD1
J gene: TRBJ1-1
V gene: TRBV7-8
clone size: .
CDR3 DNA: TGTGCCAGCAGCTTAAGGGTTACCGACAGGGTGGATTTCTTT
CDR3 protein: CASSLRVTDRVDFF

D gene: .
J gene: TRBJ2-5
V gene: TRBV6-5
clone size: once
CDR3 DNA: TGTGCCAGCACCTCGGCAGGGGGGCAGACCCAGTACTTC
CDR3 protein: CASTSAGGQTQYF

D gene: .
J gene: TRBJ1-1
V gene: TRBV15
clone size: .
CDR3 DNA: TGTGCCACCAGCAGAGCGGCGGGTACTGAAGCTTTCTTT
CDR3 protein: CATSRAAGTEAFF

D gene: .
J gene: TRBJ1-2
V gene: TRBV2
clone size: .
CDR3 DNA: TGTGCCAGCGGGGCTGGCTACACCTTC
CDR3 protein: CASGAGYTF

D gene: TRBD2
J gene: TRBJ2-1
V gene: TRBV2
clone size: .
CDR3 DNA: TGTGCCAGCAGCCTCGACAGCGGGGGAAACAATGAGCAGTTCTTC
CDR3 protein: CASSLDSGGNNEQFF

D gene: .
J gene: TRBJ2-7
V gene: TRBV5-8
clone size: .
CDR3 DNA: TGTGCCAGCAGCTCCGACTTATACTACGAGCAGTACTTC
CDR3 protein: CASSSDLYYEQYF

D gene: TRBD1
J gene: TRBJ1-2
V gene: TRBV27
clone size: .
CDR3 DNA: TGTGCCAGCAGAAGAACGGGACAGGGGAGCTATGGCTACACCTTC
CDR3 protein: CASRRTGQGSYGYTF

D gene: TRBD2
J gene: TRBJ2-3
V gene: TRBV9
clone size: .
CDR3 DNA: TGTGCCAGCAGCGTAACTAGCGGTAGCTCCTGGGCAGATACGCAGTATTTT
CDR3 protein: CASSVTSGSSWADTQYF

D gene: TRBD1
J gene: TRBJ2-7
V gene: TRBV6-5
clone size: .
CDR3 DNA: TGTGCCAGCAGTTACTCGGATGGGACAGGTTACTACGAGCAGTACTTC
CDR3 protein: CASSYSDGTGYYEQYF

D gene: TRBD2
J gene: TRBJ2-5
V gene: TRBV11-2
clone size: .
CDR3 DNA: TGTGCCAGCAGCACCCAACCCGGACTAGCGGGAGTGGAGACCCAGTACTTC
CDR3 protein: CASSTQPGLAGVETQYF

D gene: .
J gene: TRBJ1-3
V gene: TRBV4-2
clone size: .
CDR3 DNA: TGTGCCAGCAGCCAAGAGACTCACGGCGGAAACACCATATATTTT
CDR3 protein: CASSQETHGGNTIYF

D gene: TRBD2
J gene: TRBJ2-1
V gene: TRBV28
clone size: .
CDR3 DNA: TGTGCCAGCAGCATAGCGGGAGGGCCAGGGTATTACAATGAGCAGTTCTTC
CDR3 protein: CASSIAGGPGYYNEQFF

D gene: .
J gene: TRBJ2-7
V gene: TRBV7-9
clone size: .
CDR3 DNA: TGTGCCAGCAGCTTAGTCGCAGACTCCTACGAGCAGTACTTC
CDR3 protein: CASSLVADSYEQYF

D gene: TRBD2
J gene: TRBJ2-1
V gene: TRBV11-2
clone size: .
CDR3 DNA: TGTGCCAGCAGCTTAGGAGCCCGACTAGCGGACTACAATGAGCAGTTCTTC
CDR3 protein: CASSLGARLADYNEQFF

D gene: TRBD1
J gene: TRBJ1-4
V gene: TRBV5-1
clone size: .
CDR3 DNA: TGCGCCAGCAGCCGGACAGGGCCGTCAGGTCAAGACGAAAAACTGTTTTTT
CDR3 protein: CASSRTGPSGQDEKLFF

D gene: TRBD1
J gene: TRBJ1-3
V gene: TRBV6-5
clone size: once
CDR3 DNA: TGTGCCAGCAGCAACAGGGGAGTAAACACCATATATTTT
CDR3 protein: CASSNRGVNTIYF

D gene: .
J gene: TRBJ1-1
V gene: TRBV30
clone size: .
CDR3 DNA: TGTGCCTGGAGCCCTGGGAGGGGGTCCACTGAAGCTTTCTTT
CDR3 protein: CAWSPGRGSTEAFF

D gene: TRBD2
J gene: TRBJ2-1
V gene: TRBV4-1
clone size: once
CDR3 DNA: TGCGCCAGCAGCCAAGGGACTAGCGGGAGGGATGAGCAGTTCTTC
CDR3 protein: CASSQGTSGRDEQFF

D gene: .
J gene: TRBJ2-7
V gene: TRBV5-4
clone size: .
CDR3 DNA: TGTGCCAGCAGCCCCGGGCGGGGGCCCTACGAGCAGTACTTC
CDR3 protein: CASSPGRGPYEQYF

D gene: .
J gene: TRBJ2-7
V gene: TRBV2
clone size: .
CDR3 DNA: TGTGCCAGCAGTGATATTTTCGGGCGGGATGCCTACGAGCAGTACTTC
CDR3 protein: CASSDIFGRDAYEQYF

D gene: .
J gene: TRBJ2-5
V gene: TRBV25-1
clone size: few
CDR3 DNA: TGTGCCAGCAGTCCCAGGGGAGACGAGACCCAGTACTTC
CDR3 protein: CASSPRGDETQYF

D gene: .
J gene: TRBJ1-3
V gene: TRBV30
clone size: .
CDR3 DNA: TGTGCCTGGAGCTACCCTGGGAGCTCTGGAAACACCATATATTTT
CDR3 protein: CAWSYPGSSGNTIYF

D gene: TRBD1
J gene: TRBJ1-1
V gene: TRBV10-3
clone size: .
CDR3 DNA: TGTGCCATCAGGTTCTCGGGACAGGGGAACACTGAAGCTTTCTTT
CDR3 protein: CAIRFSGQGNTEAFF

D gene: TRBD1
J gene: TRBJ2-7
V gene: TRBV9
clone size: .
CDR3 DNA: TGTGCCAGCAGCGCCGAACCGGGACAGGCCTACGAGCAGTACTTC
CDR3 protein: CASSAEPGQAYEQYF

D gene: TRBD2
J gene: TRBJ2-3
V gene: TRBV15
clone size: .
CDR3 DNA: TGTGCCACCAGCAGCGGGGCTAGCGGGAGTTATACGCAGTATTTT
CDR3 protein: CATSSGASGSYTQYF

D gene: TRBD2
J gene: TRBJ2-3
V gene: TRBV7-6
clone size: .
CDR3 DNA: TGTGCCAGCAGCTTAGGACTAGCGGGGGACACAGATACGCAGTATTTT
CDR3 protein: CASSLGLAGDTDTQYF

D gene: .
J gene: TRBJ1-1
V gene: TRBV6-1
clone size: few
CDR3 DNA: TGTGCGTCGATAACAGTCTTCATGAACACTGAAGCTTTCTTT
CDR3 protein: CASITVFMNTEAFF

D gene: .
J gene: TRBJ2-2
V gene: TRBV1
clone size: .
CDR3 DNA: TGCACCAGCAGCCCGCATCTAGGGGTCACCGGGGAGCTGTTTTTT
CDR3 protein: CTSSPHLGVTGELFF